Below, 31 T cell receptor beta chains from the same sample are listed, as sequenced in a study of pediatric ulcerative colitis. During colonoscopy, one to two rectal pinch biopsies were collected. Sequenced by immunoSEQ multiplex PCR; TCRdb stores in-frame clones only, minus some. This sample has roughly 18,000 clones, with roughly four fifths found just once. Sequenced input: gut tissue. These receptors originate from a boy between 10 and 17 years old with moderate ulcerative colitis.

The gene calls are TRBV6-1 and TRBJ1-5; perhaps TRBD1 as D (5 bases). Germline V gene lookup returns CDR1 MNHNS and CDR2 SASEGT. Trimming shortened V by 7 bases and J by 2 bases, and 12 bases separated the two germline ends. The CDR3 has 14 amino acids. The CDR3 spells CASNAQGRNQPQHF. As DNA, the CDR3 is TGTGCCAGCAACGCCCAGGGCCGCAATCAGCCCCAGCATTTT.

The CDR3 reads CASSFAGTGNYGYTF. The CDR3, as DNA: TGTGCCAGCAGTTTTGCGGGGACTGGGAACTATGGCTACACCTTC. V and J are TRBV28 and TRBJ1-2; perhaps TRBD1 as D (5 bases). The germline V gene encodes CDR1 MDHEN and CDR2 SYDVKM. This CDR3 has 15 amino acids. With 3 bases removed from V and 2 bases from J, the gap between germline ends came to 13 bases.

This chain joins TRBV10-3 and TRBJ2-5; 12 bases agree with TRBD2. The CDR3 is 15 residues long. The junction had 4 bases not matched to a gene; V was cut back by 6 bases and J by 2 bases. The germline gives CDR1 ENHRY, CDR2 SYGVKD. The CDR3 is CAISRLAGAQETQYF. The DNA for the CDR3 is TGTGCCATCAGCCGACTAGCGGGGGCACAAGAGACCCAGTACTTC.

The rearrangement uses TRBV5-8 and TRBJ2-1, with 7 bases aligning to TRBD1. The CDR3 has 15 residues. J lost 3 bases, V lost 2 bases, and 5 bases had no gene match. CDR1 SGHTS and CDR2 YDEGEE come from the germline V gene. CDR3 nucleotide sequence: TGTGCCAGCAGCTTAGGGACAGCACTCTACAATGAGCAGTTCTTC. It encodes CASSLGTALYNEQFF.

This clone was counted only a few times. This chain joins TRBV9 and TRBJ1-1; unclear D gene. This CDR3 comprises 14 residues. Germline loops: CDR1 SGDLS, CDR2 YYNGEE. The V gene lost 4 bases and the J gene lost 1 base, with 11 bases spanning the gap. The DNA of the CDR3 is TGTGCCAGCAGCACCGGACTCGAGAACACTGAAGCTTTCTTT. Residues: CASSTGLENTEAFF.

The sample holds a few counts of this clone. The chain uses TRBV9 and TRBJ2-3, with 10 bases fitting TRBD2. V lost 3 bases and J lost 4; bases outside the gene matches: 8. Germline CDR1 and CDR2: SGDLS and YYNGEE. This CDR3 contains 16 residues. The DNA of the CDR3 is TGTGCCAGCAGCGCACGGCTAGCGGGGGCTTCAGATACGCAGTATTTT. Its protein is CASSARLAGASDTQYF.

The genes are TRBV21-1 and TRBJ2-5; the D call of TRBD2 is as the table states it, not checked on the DNA. TRBV21-1 is reported as a pseudogene. The CDR3 consists of 14 residues. The CDR3, as DNA: TGTGCCAGCAGCAAAGGGGGGCGGGAGTGGGCCCAGTACTTC. Translated, it gives CASSKGGREWAQYF.

This chain uses TRBV28 with TRBJ1-2; D unclear. Germline V gene lookup returns CDR1 MDHEN and CDR2 SYDVKM. V dropped 5 bases and J dropped 5 bases, with 9 bases sitting between them. The CDR3 is 12 amino acids. The CDR3 bases are TGTGCCAGCAGTCCGGAAATGTATGGCTACACCTTC. Amino acid sequence: CASSPEMYGYTF.

This chain uses TRBV5-1 with TRBJ1-6, with a weak D call TRBD1 (6 bases). In germline, CDR1 is SGHRS, CDR2 YFSETQ. The V gene lost 3 bases and the J gene lost 6 bases, with 22 bases spanning the gap. This CDR3 comprises 18 residues. CDR3 bases: TGCGCCAGCAGCTCCAAGACGGGAGGAGGGGGGATTAATTCACCCCTCCACTTT. Amino acids: CASSSKTGGGGINSPLHF.

CDR3 DNA: TGTGCCAGTACCGAGCAGGTCACCTCTGGGGCCAACGTCCTGACTTTC. Translation gives CASTEQVTSGANVLTF. The chain recombines TRBV19 with TRBJ2-6; D unresolved. CDR3 length: 16 residues. V gave up 7 bases and J gave up 0 bases, with 13 bases separating them. Germline V gene lookup returns CDR1 LNHDA and CDR2 SQIVND (reference sequence).

J is TRBJ1-6 and V is TRBV6-1; tentative D call: TRBD1 (5 bases). The CDR3 has 19 amino acids. The germline gives CDR1 MNHNS, CDR2 SASEGT. With 4 bases removed from V and 6 bases from J, the gap between germline ends came to 25 bases. The CDR3 region has the DNA TGTGCCAGCAGTGCGCCAGGGATTGGGTCTCCCTATTCTAATTCACCCCTCCACTTT. Its translation: CASSAPGIGSPYSNSPLHF.

This clone has a handful of counts. The chain is built from TRBV7-9 and TRBJ1-2; TRBD1 matches at 7 bases. The CDR3 is 13 amino acids. The V segment lost 5 bases and the J segment 5 bases; nucleotides outside the gene matches: 5. Per germline, CDR1 SEHNR and CDR2 FQNEAQ (reference sequence). The CDR3 nucleotides are TGTGCCAGCAGCCAGGGACAGATTTATGGCTACACCTTC. Its protein is CASSQGQIYGYTF.

This CDR3 is CASSQVMSSYEQYF. In DNA form, the CDR3 reads TGTGCCAGCAGCCAAGTAATGAGCTCCTACGAGCAGTACTTC. The chain carries TRBV14 and TRBJ2-7; D remains unclear. CDR1 is SGHDN and CDR2 is FVKESK in the germline V gene. This CDR3 spans 14 amino acids. With 1 base removed from V and 0 bases from J, the gap between germline ends came to 7 bases.

The chain links TRBV6-4 to TRBJ2-3, with 7 bases lining up with TRBD1. J gave up 2 bases and V 6 bases, and 11 bases lay outside the gene matches. The CDR3 sequence is 16 residues long. Germline loops: CDR1 MRHNA, CDR2 SNTAGT. Here the CDR3 reads CASSNTTGRVTDTQYF. Here the CDR3 DNA reads TGTGCCAGCAGCAACACGACAGGGAGAGTCACAGATACGCAGTATTTT.

This rearrangement joins TRBV7-2 to TRBJ1-2; no definite D call. Trimming removed 4 bases at V and 6 bases at J, with 24 bases between. In germline, CDR1 is SGHTA, CDR2 FQGNSA. The CDR3 has 17 residues. CDR3 residues: CASSSMGGSLRLHGYTF. The CDR3 DNA is TGTGCCAGCAGCTCCATGGGTGGGAGTCTTCGCCTCCATGGCTACACCTTC.

This clone qualifies as medium-sized. The chain is built from TRBV14 and TRBJ2-7; D uncertain. Trimming left V 4 bases short and J 5 bases short, with 18 bases between. From germline, CDR1 is SGHDN and CDR2 FVKESK. The CDR3 sequence is 15 residues long. In DNA form, the CDR3 reads TGTGCCAGCAGCCGGGAAGGGAAGAGATACCACGAGCAGTACTTC. This gives the protein CASSREGKRYHEQYF. Full variable domain (rest looked up from reference TRBV14 and TRBJ2-7): EAGVTQFPSHSVIEKGQTVTLRCDPISGHDNLYWYRRVMGKEIKFLLHFVKESKQDESGMPNNRFLAERTGGTYSTLKVQPAELEDSGVYFCASSREGKRYHEQYFGPGTRLTVT.

The chain is built from TRBV18 and TRBJ1-2; tentative D call: TRBD1 (5 bases). The V gene's germline CDR1 is KGHSH and CDR2 LQKENI. The V gene lost 2 bases and the J gene lost 0 bases, with 16 bases spanning the gap. There are 17 residues in the CDR3. CDR3 bases: TGTGCCAGCTCACCAATTTTCCTGACAGAAACTAACTATGGCTACACCTTC. Its protein product is CASSPIFLTETNYGYTF. Looking up the rest from reference TRBV18 and TRBJ1-2 gives the full variable domain: NAGVMQNPRHLVRRRGQEARLRCSPMKGHSHVYWYRQLPEEGLKFMVYLQKENIIDESGMPKERFSAEFPKEGPSILRIQQVVRGDSAAYFCASSPIFLTETNYGYTFGSGTRLTVV.

By share, this clone ranks as medium-sized. The chain recombines TRBV4-3 with TRBJ1-1; 7 bases fit TRBD1. The germline CDR1 and CDR2 sequences are LGHNA and YSLEER. V was pared by 0 bases and J by 5 bases, with 9 bases of the junction left unmatched. The CDR3 spans 16 residues. The CDR3 reads CASSQDPRQGVTEAFF. For the CDR3, the DNA is TGCGCCAGCAGCCAAGATCCAAGACAGGGTGTGACTGAAGCTTTCTTT.

This clone was seen only a few times. The chain links TRBV29-1 to TRBJ1-2; D not certain. The length of the CDR3 is 9 residues. V was clipped by 7 bases and J by 8 bases, with 8 bases between them. Germline loops: CDR1 SQVTM, CDR2 ANQGSEA. This chain's CDR3 is CSAYEGYTF. CDR3 nucleotide sequence: TGCAGCGCATATGAGGGCTACACCTTC. The full variable domain, its missing parts supplied by reference TRBV29-1 and TRBJ1-2, is SAVISQKPSRDICQRGTSLTIQCQVDSQVTMMFWYRQQPGQSLTLIATANQGSEATYESGFVIDKFPISRPNLTFSTLTVSNMSPEDSSIYLCSAYEGYTFGSGTRLTVV.

The genes are TRBV4-1 and TRBJ1-2; no clear D gene. Germline CDR1 reads MGHRA; CDR2 reads YSYEKL. Trimming removed 0 bases from V and 4 bases from J, with 3 bases in between. This CDR3 is built from 12 residues. DNA for the CDR3: TGCGCCAGCAGCCAAGATATCTATGGCTACACCTTC. It specifies CASSQDIYGYTF.

This sequence joins TRBV7-9 and TRBJ2-1; D is possibly TRBD1 or TRBD2 (8 bases each). With 4 bases removed from V and 5 bases from J, the gap between germline ends came to 24 bases. This CDR3 is built from 18 residues. Germline CDR1 is SEHNR and CDR2 is FQNEAQ (reference sequence). CDR3 nucleotide sequence: TGTGCCAGCAGCTCCAGGGGGCGTGGGCGGGAGGCTGACAATGAGCAGTTCTTC. It codes for CASSSRGRGREADNEQFF.

The chain joins TRBV11-1 to TRBJ2-3; D remains unclear. Germline CDR1 and CDR2: SGHAT and FQDESV (reference sequence). The CDR3 is 13 residues long. Trimming shortened V by 5 bases and J by 2 bases, and 8 bases separated the two germline ends. CDR3 loop: CASSLSYTDTQYF. Here the CDR3 DNA reads TGTGCCAGCAGCCTATCCTACACAGATACGCAGTATTTT.

This clone was counted once. The V gene is TRBV7-9, the J gene TRBJ1-3; possibly TRBD1 for D (5 bases). The germline CDR1 and CDR2 sequences are SEHNR and FQNEAQ (reference sequence). The CDR3 has 13 amino acids. With 10 bases removed from V and 4 bases from J, the gap between germline ends came to 14 bases. DNA for the CDR3: TGTGCCATTGAACCTAGGGGAGGAAACACCATATATTTT. Its protein product is CAIEPRGGNTIYF.

This chain joins TRBV29-1 and TRBJ1-5, with a tentative D call TRBD1 (6 bases). From germline, CDR1 is SQVTM and CDR2 ANQGSEA. This CDR3 has 14 amino acids. The V gene lost 0 bases and the J gene lost 7 bases, with 13 bases spanning the gap. The CDR3 DNA reads TGCAGCGTTGAAGATGAAGGGGGAGAACAGCCCCAGCATTTT. This codes for CSVEDEGGEQPQHF.

The V and J genes are TRBV5-6 and TRBJ1-2, with a tentative D call TRBD1 (6 bases). Trimming shortened V by 4 bases and J by 9 bases, and 19 bases separated the two germline ends. Germline V CDR1 and CDR2: SGHDT, YYEEEE. The CDR3 runs to 14 residues. The CDR3 region has the DNA TGTGCCAGCAGCCCCATGGACAGTCTCGGGAGCTACACCTTC. It encodes CASSPMDSLGSYTF.

The rearrangement joins TRBV28 to TRBJ2-2; D is perhaps TRBD2 (5 bases). This CDR3 is built from 15 residues. Germline V gene sequence: CDR1 MDHEN, CDR2 SYDVKM. The CDR3 reads CAESTRRGRSGELFF. The CDR3 coding sequence is TGTGCTGAGAGCACCCGCCGGGGAAGGTCCGGGGAGCTGTTTTTT.

This clone was counted a few times. The chain combines TRBV7-6 with TRBJ2-5; D ambiguous. V dropped 0 bases and J dropped 1 base, with 12 bases sitting between them. CDR1 and CDR2 from the germline V gene are SGHVS and FNYEAQ. There are 16 residues in the CDR3. The CDR3: CASSLARTNPQETQYF. DNA of the CDR3: TGTGCCAGCAGCTTAGCGCGGACCAATCCCCAAGAGACCCAGTACTTC.

The J gene is TRBJ2-6, the V gene TRBV19; D call uncertain. V gave up 6 bases and J gave up 0 bases, with 18 bases separating them. CDR3 length equals 18 residues. Germline CDR1 and CDR2: LNHDA and SQIVND (reference sequence). CDR3 nucleotide sequence: TGTGCCAGTAGCAAATACACGCAGACCCGCTCTGGGGCCAACGTCCTGACTTTC. Translating it yields CASSKYTQTRSGANVLTF. The full variable domain, in which reference TRBV19 and TRBJ2-6 provide the parts outside the CDR3, is DGGITQSPKYLFRKEGQNVTLSCEQNLNHDAMYWYRQDPGQGLRLIYYSQIVNDFQKGDIAEGYSVSREKKESFPLTVTSAQKNPTAFYLCASSKYTQTRSGANVLTFGAGSRLTVL.

This clone appeared once. CDR3 nucleotide sequence: TGTGCCAGCAGCGATAACAGGGGTGTGTGCTCCTACGAGCAGTACTTC. Residues: CASSDNRGVCSYEQYF. The chain combines TRBV9 with TRBJ2-7; 7 bases line up with TRBD1. Trimming took 3 bases from V and 0 from J; bases not matched to a gene: 9. The CDR3 is 16 residues long. The germline V gene has CDR1 SGDLS and CDR2 YYNGEE.

The chain combines TRBV9 with TRBJ2-7; TRBD2 matches 10 bases. The J segment lost 5 bases and the V segment lost 1 base, leaving 21 bases of the junction unmatched. This CDR3 has 20 residues. Germline V gene lookup returns CDR1 SGDLS and CDR2 YYNGEE. CDR3 in DNA: TGTGCCAGCAGCGTACCACGACTGGAGCGGGAGGGAGGCTTAGGCAACGAGCAGTACTTC. Protein sequence: CASSVPRLEREGGLGNEQYF.

The rearrangement links TRBV6-6 to TRBJ1-1; D is perhaps TRBD1 (5 bases). Germline lookup yields CDR1 MNHNY and CDR2 SVGAGI (reference sequence). The ends were cut back, 0 bases at V and 4 bases at J, with 12 bases in the middle. This CDR3 has 15 residues. CDR3 DNA sequence: TGTGCCAGCAGTTACTCTGGGCAGGGTGGCACTGAAGCTTTCTTT. Protein: CASSYSGQGGTEAFF.